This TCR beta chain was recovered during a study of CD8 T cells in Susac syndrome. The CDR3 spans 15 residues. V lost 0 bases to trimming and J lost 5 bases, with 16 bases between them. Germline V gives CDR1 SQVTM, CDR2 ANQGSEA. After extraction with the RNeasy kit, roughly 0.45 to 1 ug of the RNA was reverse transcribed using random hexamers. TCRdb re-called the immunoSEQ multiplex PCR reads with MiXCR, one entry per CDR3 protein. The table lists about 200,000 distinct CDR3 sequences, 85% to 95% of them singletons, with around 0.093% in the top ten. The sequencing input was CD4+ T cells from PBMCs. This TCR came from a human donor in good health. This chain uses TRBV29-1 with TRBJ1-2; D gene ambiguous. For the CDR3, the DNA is TGCAGCGTTGAAGAAGGCGGACGGAGTCCTTATGGCTACACCTTC. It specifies CSVEEGGRSPYGYTF.